The rows below give T cell receptor beta chains drawn from one sample of a study of CD8+ T cells in alopecia areata. Using immunoSEQ multiplex PCR, the repertoire was profiled, and TCRdb retains in-frame clones only, with some absent. The sample holds approximately 90,000 clones; more than 65% are singletons and the top ten take 15% to 20%. The sample consisted of CD8+ T cells sorted from blood, taken at week 44, from a patient treated with tofacitinib. These receptors were taken from a human donor with alopecia areata. The CDR3 runs from the conserved cysteine through the conserved F or W. The D gene is left open where the match is weak. A row's size may be missing; if present it is once, few, many or a size class.

abundance: few
v_gene: TRBV27
j_gene: TRBJ1-5
d_gene: -
CDR3nt: TGTGCCAGCAGTTTGTATGGGGGCGAGGGCAATCAGCCCCAGCATTTT
CDR3aa: CASSLYGGEGNQPQHF

abundance: -
v_gene: TRBV6-6
j_gene: TRBJ2-3
d_gene: TRBD1
CDR3nt: TGTGCCAGCAGTTACTCCGACAGGGCGACAGATACGCAGTATTTT
CDR3aa: CASSYSDRATDTQYF

abundance: -
v_gene: TRBV6-1
j_gene: TRBJ2-5
d_gene: -
CDR3nt: TGTGCCAGCAGTCCAGCGGACGTGGGTGAGACCCAGTACTTC
CDR3aa: CASSPADVGETQYF

abundance: -
v_gene: TRBV19
j_gene: TRBJ1-2
d_gene: -
CDR3nt: TGTGCCAGTAGTATGGGTATTAACTATGGCTACACCTTC
CDR3aa: CASSMGINYGYTF

abundance: -
v_gene: TRBV29-1
j_gene: TRBJ2-1
d_gene: -
CDR3nt: TGCAGCGTTGAAGGCCCAGGGGGGGCCAATGAGCAGTTCTTC
CDR3aa: CSVEGPGGANEQFF

abundance: -
v_gene: TRBV7-3
j_gene: TRBJ1-1
d_gene: -
CDR3nt: TGTGCCAGCAGCTCGAGGGGAGGTACTGAAGCTTTCTTT
CDR3aa: CASSSRGGTEAFF

abundance: -
v_gene: TRBV2
j_gene: TRBJ2-1
d_gene: TRBD2
CDR3nt: TGTGCCAGCAGTGCTGCGGGGGGGCCCACCAATGAGCAGTTCTTC
CDR3aa: CASSAAGGPTNEQFF

abundance: -
v_gene: TRBV7-7
j_gene: TRBJ2-1
d_gene: -
CDR3nt: TGTGCCAGCAGCTTAGGTACAGGGACCTACAATGAGCAGTTCTTC
CDR3aa: CASSLGTGTYNEQFF

abundance: -
v_gene: TRBV30
j_gene: TRBJ2-2
d_gene: TRBD1
CDR3nt: TGTGCCATTGACGGGACAGGGGTTAACACCGGGGAGCTGTTTTTT
CDR3aa: CAIDGTGVNTGELFF

abundance: -
v_gene: TRBV27
j_gene: TRBJ1-2
d_gene: TRBD1
CDR3nt: TGTGCCAGCAGCAGGGGGCTAAACTATGGCTACACCTTC
CDR3aa: CASSRGLNYGYTF

abundance: -
v_gene: TRBV4-3
j_gene: TRBJ2-2
d_gene: -
CDR3nt: TGCGCCAGCAGCCAAGATCCCCTCGGGACGGACACCGGGGAGCTGTTTTTT
CDR3aa: CASSQDPLGTDTGELFF